This paragraph covers one TCR beta chain sequence. Antigen: not known. CMV status came from CD4+ T cell IFNgamma after overnight CMV lysate stimulation of fresh PBMCs. The trim removed 7 bases at V and 1 base at J, leaving 14 bases unmatched. The CDR3 spans 17 residues. Germline CDR1 is SGHTA and CDR2 is FQGNSA. This entry is derived from a study of naive and memory T cell subsets. Study-wide findings and caveats: Clonotypes are single alpha or beta chains, not paired receptors.

The beta constant-region primer was an equimolar mix of two oligonucleotides covering TRBC1 and TRBC2. Using its own MiXCR run on the UMI-ligation and nested PCR reads, TCRdb lists one record per CDR3 protein. The sample holds around 31,000 distinct CDR3 sequences, around 10% seen once. The V and J genes are TRBV7-2 and TRBJ1-1, with 8 nucleotides matching TRBD1. The receptor comes from a human donor in good health. Sequenced sample: effector memory CD4+ T cells from blood. Subset denoted: effector memory, CD45RA- CD27-. CDR3 amino acids: CASNPTGAVLANTEAFF. DNA for the CDR3: TGTGCCAGCAACCCGACAGGGGCGGTGTTGGCGAACACTGAAGCTTTCTTT.